This T cell receptor (beta chain) was identified in a study of T cells in Graves' hyperthyroidism and ophthalmopathy. This clonotype has a count of ten or more. Disease duration under 2 months; hyperthyroidism patients were aged 18 to 65. The germline V gene has CDR1 PRHDT and CDR2 FYEKMQ (reference sequence). There are 15 residues in the CDR3. With V trimmed by 6 bases and J by 7 bases, 12 bases remained unmatched. RNA transcripts gave rise to amplified TCR beta CDR3 regions. During a first-round RT-PCR of the TCR CDR3, the HTBI primer set was used. TCRdb used MiXCR to reprocess the multiplex PCR reads, holding one entry per CDR3 protein. Here the sample spans tens of thousands of distinct CDR3 sequences, roughly half being singletons.

The sample was peripheral blood or thyroid tissue (not recorded which). J is TRBJ1-2 and V is TRBV13; 9 bases map to TRBD1. The origin of this receptor is a man younger than 30 with Graves' hyperthyroidism. The CDR3 sequence is CASSLPGQGRRGYTF. In DNA form, the CDR3 reads TGTGCCAGCAGTCTTCCGGGACAGGGTCGGCGTGGCTACACCTTC.